One and the same sample provided the 7 T cell receptor beta chains below, sequenced in a study of Graves' ophthalmopathy and Graves' hyperthyroidism. The authors amplified TCR beta CDR3 regions from RNA transcripts. First-round RT-PCR used HTBI primers; second-round multiplex PCR followed. TCRdb redid the calling of the multiplex PCR reads with MiXCR, one entry per CDR3 protein. Of hundreds of thousands of distinct CDR3 sequences in the sample, roughly two fifths were seen once. The sequenced sample was peripheral blood. Receptors originate from an adult man with Graves' ophthalmopathy.

This clonotype appeared many times. This rearrangement joins TRBV25-1 to TRBJ2-7, with 9 bases that match TRBD1. The V and J ends lost 6 bases and 1 base, in that order; junction bases with no gene match: 4. This CDR3 is 14 amino acids long. CDR1 and CDR2 from the germline V gene are MGHDK and SYGVNS. As DNA, the CDR3 is TGTGCCAGCAGATCGGGGACAGGGTCCTACGAGCAGTACTTC. It yields the protein CASRSGTGSYEQYF.

CDR3 loop: CAIAPDRENSPLHF. The DNA for the CDR3 is TGTGCCATCGCCCCAGACAGGGAGAATTCACCCCTCCACTTT. The chain couples TRBV10-3 to TRBJ1-6, with 7 bases that match TRBD1. V gave up 8 bases and J gave up 7 bases; unmatched junction bases: 8. CDR3 length: 14 residues. CDR1 is ENHRY, CDR2 SYGVKD, per germline.

Concerning this clonotype itself: A read error is possible here, since a much larger clone lies one base away. The V and J genes are TRBV7-2 and TRBJ2-5; D is possibly TRBD2 (5 bases). Germline loops: CDR1 SGHTA, CDR2 FQGNSA. V was shortened by 6 bases and J by 5 bases, with 16 bases between the two germline ends. The CDR3 is 14 amino acids. DNA of the CDR3: TGTGCCAGCAGAATTGCTAGCACCTTGGAGACCCAGTACTTC. This encodes CASRIASTLETQYF.

The chain is built from TRBV7-6 and TRBJ2-7, with D perhaps matching TRBD1 or TRBD2 (5 bases each). CDR3 length: 13 amino acids. Germline V gene data show CDR1 as SGHVS and CDR2 as FNYEAQ. V shed 6 bases and J shed 7 bases, with 16 bases lying between them. The CDR3, as DNA: TGTGCCAGCAGTTTGGGGACCCCCTGGGAGCAGTACTTC. Translation: CASSLGTPWEQYF.

There are many counts of this clonotype. This rearrangement joins TRBV5-1 to TRBJ1-3; the D gene is possibly TRBD1 (6 bases). V was trimmed by 4 bases and J by 3 bases, leaving 17 bases between them. CDR1 is SGHRS, CDR2 YFSETQ, per germline. The CDR3 consists of 16 residues. The CDR3 loop is CASSALQGVIGNTIYF. Written as DNA, the CDR3 is TGCGCCAGCAGCGCGCTACAGGGCGTAATTGGAAACACCATATATTTT.

The chain employs TRBV7-9 and TRBJ1-5; weak D call: TRBD1 (6 bases). Germline values: CDR1 SEHNR, CDR2 FQNEAQ (reference sequence). Trimming took off 3 bases at V and 4 bases at J, with 13 bases between the two ends. The CDR3 is made up of 15 amino acids. The CDR3 loop is CASSFTGAANQPQHF. For the CDR3, the DNA is TGTGCCAGCAGCTTCACGGGGGCAGCTAATCAGCCCCAGCATTTT.

This clonotype was found a few times. This chain joins TRBV9 and TRBJ1-1; D not resolved. V gave up 10 bases and J gave up 7 bases, with 14 bases separating them. The CDR3 consists of 11 residues. CDR1 and CDR2 from the germline V gene are SGDLS and YYNGEE. The CDR3 coding sequence is TGTGCCTGGATTAAAACGGGTGAAGCTTTCTTT. Amino acid sequence: CAWIKTGEAFF.